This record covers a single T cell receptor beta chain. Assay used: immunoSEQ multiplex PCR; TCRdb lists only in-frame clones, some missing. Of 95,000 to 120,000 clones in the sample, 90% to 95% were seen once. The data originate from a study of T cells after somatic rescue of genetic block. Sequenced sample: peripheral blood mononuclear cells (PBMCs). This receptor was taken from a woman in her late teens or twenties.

CDR3 in amino acids: CASSLGGQVGYEQYF. Written as DNA, the CDR3 is TGTGCCAGCAGCTTAGGGGGACAGGTTGGCTACGAGCAGTACTTC. The genes are TRBV11-3 and TRBJ2-7; 8 bases match TRBD1. The trim removed 1 base at V and 3 bases at J, leaving 5 bases unmatched. The CDR3 has 15 amino acids. Looked up from germline, CDR1 is SGHNT and CDR2 is YENEEA.